This T cell receptor beta chain was sequenced during a study of CD8+ T cells in alopecia areata. About the research overall: Treated patients took oral tofacitinib at 5 to 10 mg twice daily.

This CDR3 has 12 residues. The germline V and J ends were trimmed by 4 bases and 9 bases, with 13 bases remaining between them. Germline-derived CDR1 and CDR2 are SQVTM and ANQGSEA. Reverse transcribed after extraction, RNA yielded cDNA as the sequencing template. Data came from immunoSEQ multiplex PCR; TCRdb stores just in-frame clones and leaves some out. The table records more than 85,000 clones, 35% to 50% of them present only once. This sequence joins TRBV29-1 and TRBJ2-1; tentatively, D is TRBD2 (5 bases). Material for sequencing was CD4+ T cells sorted from blood. This TCR derives from a human donor with alopecia areata. The CDR3 loop reads CSVGGWVIEQFF. In DNA, the CDR3 is TGCAGCGTTGGCGGGTGGGTTATTGAGCAGTTCTTC.